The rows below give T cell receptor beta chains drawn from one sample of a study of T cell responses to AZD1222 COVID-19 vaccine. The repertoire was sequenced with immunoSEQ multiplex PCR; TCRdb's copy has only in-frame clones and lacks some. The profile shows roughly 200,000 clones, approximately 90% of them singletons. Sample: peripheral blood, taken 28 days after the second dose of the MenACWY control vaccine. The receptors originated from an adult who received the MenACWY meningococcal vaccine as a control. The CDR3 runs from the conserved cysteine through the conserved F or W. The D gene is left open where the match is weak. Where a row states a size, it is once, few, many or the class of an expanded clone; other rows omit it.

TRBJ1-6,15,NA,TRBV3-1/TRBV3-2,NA,CASSQIGTQDSPLHF,TGTGCCAGCAGCCAAATCGGGACTCAGGATTCACCCCTCCACTTT
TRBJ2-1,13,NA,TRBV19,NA,CASSSGPYNEQFF,TGTGCCAGTAGTAGCGGGCCGTACAATGAGCAGTTCTTC
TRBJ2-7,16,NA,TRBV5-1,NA,CASSSNIAGQGYEQYF,TGCGCCAGCAGCTCAAATATAGCGGGACAGGGCTACGAGCAGTACTTC
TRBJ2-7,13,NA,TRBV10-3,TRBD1,CAIRDRGLYEQYF,TGTGCCATCAGGGACAGGGGGTTATACGAGCAGTACTTC
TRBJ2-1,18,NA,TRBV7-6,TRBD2,CASSPRGGLAGFYNEQFF,TGTGCCAGCAGCCCCCGAGGCGGGCTAGCGGGATTCTACAATGAGCAGTTCTTC
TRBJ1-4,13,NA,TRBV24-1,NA,CATSDLWGEKLFF,TGTGCCACCAGTGATTTGTGGGGCGAAAAACTGTTTTTT
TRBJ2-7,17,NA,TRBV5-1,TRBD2,CARIRQTPRGLIYEQYF,TGCGCCAGGATTAGACAGACGCCTAGGGGACTAATCTACGAGCAGTACTTC
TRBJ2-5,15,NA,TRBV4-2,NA,CASSQEFGRQETQYF,TGTGCCAGCAGCCAAGAGTTCGGCAGGCAAGAGACCCAGTACTTC
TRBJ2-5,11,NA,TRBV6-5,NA,CASSYSGTQYF,TGTGCCAGCAGTTACTCGGGGACCCAGTACTTC
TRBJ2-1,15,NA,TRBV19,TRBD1,CASNEGQSSYNEQFF,TGTGCCAGTAACGAGGGACAGAGCTCCTACAATGAGCAGTTCTTC
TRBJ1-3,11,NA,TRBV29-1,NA,CSVDKRNTIYF,TGCAGCGTTGACAAGCGAAACACCATATATTTT
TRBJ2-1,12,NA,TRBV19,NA,CASTGNDNEQFF,TGTGCCAGTACCGGGAACGACAATGAGCAGTTCTTC
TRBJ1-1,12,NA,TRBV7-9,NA,CASSPPYTEAFF,TGTGCCAGCAGCCCCCCGTACACTGAAGCTTTCTTT
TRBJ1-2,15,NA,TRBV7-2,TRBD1,CATPQALDRDGGYTF,TGTGCCACCCCCCAGGCTTTGGACAGGGATGGGGGCTACACCTTC
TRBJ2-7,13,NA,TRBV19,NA,CASSIGRAGEQYF,TGTGCCAGTAGTATAGGCAGGGCCGGCGAGCAGTACTTC
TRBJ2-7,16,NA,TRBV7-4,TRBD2,CASSPGLAGGPVEQYF,TGTGCCAGCAGCCCTGGACTAGCGGGAGGGCCGGTCGAGCAGTACTTC
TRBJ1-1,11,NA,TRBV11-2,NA,CASSSMRGAFF,TGTGCCAGCAGCTCCATGAGGGGCGCTTTCTTT
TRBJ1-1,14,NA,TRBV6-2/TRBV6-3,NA,CASSPMIQDTEAFF,TGTGCCAGCAGCCCTATGATACAGGACACTGAAGCTTTCTTT
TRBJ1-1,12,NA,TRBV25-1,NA,CASSVRGTEAFF,TGTGCCAGCAGTGTCCGGGGAACTGAAGCTTTCTTT
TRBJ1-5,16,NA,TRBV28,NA,CASSQPDKGNYQPQHF,TGTGCCAGCAGTCAACCGGACAAGGGTAACTATCAGCCCCAGCATTTT
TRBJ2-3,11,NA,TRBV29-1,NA,CSVAREDTQYF,TGCAGCGTTGCCAGAGAGGATACGCAGTATTTT
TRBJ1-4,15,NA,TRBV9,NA,CASSGIGGLNEKLFF,TGTGCCAGCAGCGGAATTGGGGGGCTAAATGAAAAACTGTTTTTT
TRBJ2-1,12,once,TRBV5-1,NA,CASSLAERQQFF,TGCGCCAGCAGCTTGGCGGAACGGCAGCAGTTCTTC
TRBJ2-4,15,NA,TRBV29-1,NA,CSVTKRTALRDIQYF,TGCAGCGTTACCAAAAGGACCGCCTTGAGGGACATTCAGTACTTC
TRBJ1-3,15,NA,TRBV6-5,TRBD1,CASRSDRARGNTIYF,TGTGCCAGCAGGTCGGACAGGGCCCGCGGAAACACCATATATTTT
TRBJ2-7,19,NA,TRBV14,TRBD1,CASSQVAGTGEGRPYEQYF,TGTGCCAGCAGCCAAGTAGCCGGGACAGGGGAAGGGAGGCCTTACGAGCAGTACTTC
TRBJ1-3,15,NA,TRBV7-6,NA,CASSLVGTSGNTIYF,TGTGCCAGCAGCTTAGTTGGGACCTCTGGAAACACCATATATTTT
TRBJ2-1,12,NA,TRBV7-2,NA,CASSSMGDEQFF,TGTGCCAGCAGCTCAATGGGCGATGAGCAGTTCTTC
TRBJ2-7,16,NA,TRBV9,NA,CASSASGLPNSYEQYF,TGTGCCAGCAGCGCGTCAGGACTACCGAACTCCTACGAGCAGTACTTC
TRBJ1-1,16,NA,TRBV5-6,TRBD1,CASSSRRTGGYTEAFF,TGTGCCAGCAGTTCCCGGAGAACAGGGGGATACACTGAAGCTTTCTTT
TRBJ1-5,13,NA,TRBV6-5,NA,CASSRPSNQPQHF,TGTGCCAGCAGCCGGCCGTCGAATCAGCCCCAGCATTTT